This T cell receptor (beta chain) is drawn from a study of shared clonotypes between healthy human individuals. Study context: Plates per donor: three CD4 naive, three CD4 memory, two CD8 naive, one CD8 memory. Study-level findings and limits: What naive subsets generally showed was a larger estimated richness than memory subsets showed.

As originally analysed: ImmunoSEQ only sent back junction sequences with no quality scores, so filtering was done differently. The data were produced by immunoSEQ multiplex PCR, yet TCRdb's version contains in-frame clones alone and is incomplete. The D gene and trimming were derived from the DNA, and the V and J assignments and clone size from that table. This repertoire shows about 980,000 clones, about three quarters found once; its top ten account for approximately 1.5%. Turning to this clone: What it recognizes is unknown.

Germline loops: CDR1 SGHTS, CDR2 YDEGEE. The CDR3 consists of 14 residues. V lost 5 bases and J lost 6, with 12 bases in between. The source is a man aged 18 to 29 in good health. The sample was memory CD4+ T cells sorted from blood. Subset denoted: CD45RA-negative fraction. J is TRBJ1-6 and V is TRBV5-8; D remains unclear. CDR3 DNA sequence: TGTGCCAGCAGAAAAGGAGGGCCTAATTCACCCCTCCACTTT. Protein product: CASRKGGPNSPLHF.